What follows are 23 T cell receptor beta chains derived from one specimen sequenced in a study of T-cell reconstitution after alpha-beta-depleted transplantation in children. Preparation of the TCRbeta library used unique molecular identifiers. TCRdb reprocessed the PCR reads with MiXCR, giving one entry per CDR3 protein. Here the sample spans almost 500,000 distinct CDR3 sequences, approximately 12% being singletons. The material was PBMCs from the stem cell graft donor, obtained from the stem cell graft. These TCRs come from a human donor who donated a stem cell graft to a child with combined immunodeficiency.

This clonotype was picked up many times. The V gene is TRBV29-1, the J gene TRBJ2-3; the D gene could be TRBD1 or TRBD2 (7 bases each). V was shortened by 3 bases and J by 4 bases, with 14 bases between the two germline ends. This CDR3 spans 14 amino acids. The germline CDR1 and CDR2 sequences are SQVTM and ANQGSEA. CDR3 coding DNA: TGCAGCGTTGACCAGGGGGAGGGCCCAGATACGCAGTATTTT. It translates to CSVDQGEGPDTQYF.

This chain uses TRBV27 with TRBJ2-1, with D unclear. Trimming pared 5 bases from V and 9 bases from J, leaving 11 bases between. This CDR3 has 12 amino acids. Germline CDR1 and CDR2: MNHEY and SMNVEV (reference sequence). Here the CDR3 reads CASSPPYGEQFF. The DNA for the CDR3 is TGTGCCAGCAGTCCCCCCTACGGTGAGCAGTTCTTC.

The V gene is TRBV3-1, the J gene TRBJ2-3; 11 bases match TRBD2. The germline CDR1 and CDR2 sequences are LGHDT and YNNKEL (reference sequence). V was pared by 2 bases and J by 5 bases, with 3 bases of the junction left unmatched. The CDR3 covers 15 residues. CDR3 in amino acids: CASSQRLAGGDTQYF. The CDR3 DNA reads TGTGCCAGCAGCCAAAGGCTAGCGGGGGGAGATACGCAGTATTTT.

This clonotype was counted once. The V gene is TRBV11-3, the J gene TRBJ2-3; tentative D call: TRBD2 (5 bases). V dropped 5 bases and J dropped 1 base, with 19 bases sitting between them. CDR3 length: 17 residues. Germline CDR1 and CDR2: SGHNT and YENEEA. CDR3 in amino acids: CASSQGRGFRRTDTQYF. For the CDR3, the DNA is TGTGCCAGCAGCCAAGGCCGGGGTTTTAGACGCACAGATACGCAGTATTTT.

This chain uses TRBV23-1 with TRBJ2-1; possibly TRBD2 for D (7 bases). TRBV23-1 is treated as an ORF (open reading frame) with a function not yet certain. The length of the CDR3 is 13 residues. Between the trimmed V and J ends, which lost 7 bases and 8 bases, there was a span of 15 bases. The CDR3: CASKSGGHDEQFF. Written as DNA, the CDR3 is TGCGCCAGCAAGTCCGGGGGGCACGATGAGCAGTTCTTC.

The V gene is TRBV5-1, the J gene TRBJ2-1, with TRBD2 matching 7 bases. The CDR3 spans 16 residues. Per the germline V gene, CDR1 is SGHRS and CDR2 is YFSETQ. The V segment lost 1 base and the J segment 11 bases; nucleotides outside the gene matches: 15. CDR3 in DNA: TGCGCCAGCAGCTTGTTTTTTCGGGGGGATTTAGAGAAGCAGTTCTTC. It encodes CASSLFFRGDLEKQFF.

This clonotype was seen more than once but under ten times. This rearrangement joins TRBV19 to TRBJ1-5; D perhaps matches TRBD1 (6 bases). The CDR3 covers 12 residues. Germline CDR1 reads LNHDA; CDR2 reads SQIVND (reference sequence). Trimming left V 10 bases short and J 7 bases short, with 14 bases between. CDR3 sequence (DNA): TGTGCCACCTCAGGGGAAGGGCAGCCCCAGCATTTT. Translated: CATSGEGQPQHF.

This chain links TRBV7-9 with TRBJ2-7; D possibly corresponds to TRBD2 (6 bases). Trimming took 5 bases from V and 2 from J, leaving 13 bases between them. CDR3 length: 14 residues. Germline V gene sequence: CDR1 SEHNR, CDR2 FQNEAQ (reference sequence). CDR3 in amino acids: CASSLGLTPYEQYF. DNA of the CDR3: TGTGCCAGCAGCCTGGGACTGACCCCCTACGAGCAGTACTTC.

This clonotype has ten or more counts. The chain has TRBV24-1 and TRBJ2-1; 11 bases align to TRBD2. Unmatched junction bases numbered 4, after V lost 5 bases and J lost 2 bases. Germline V gene data show CDR1 as KGHDR and CDR2 as SFDVKD. The CDR3 has 16 amino acids. CDR3 DNA: TGTGCCACCAGTGGGACTAGCGGGCTTACCTACAATGAGCAGTTCTTC. Encoded protein: CATSGTSGLTYNEQFF.

The chain is built from TRBV21-1 and TRBJ2-5; the table's D call TRBD1 went unverified against the DNA. TRBV21-1 represents a pseudogene. The CDR3 consists of 18 residues. Here the CDR3 reads CASSRLSGTVSGQETQYF. The CDR3 region has the DNA TGTGCCAGCAGCCGACTTTCAGGGACAGTGAGCGGCCAAGAGACCCAGTACTTC.

The V call is TRBV6-1, the J call TRBJ2-7; a weak D match, TRBD1 (6 bases). The CDR3 totals 12 residues. V lost 9 bases to trimming and J lost 6 bases, with 15 bases between them. CDR1 and CDR2 from the germline V gene are MNHNS and SASEGT. The CDR3 reads CASGVTGFEQYF. The CDR3 coding sequence is TGTGCCAGTGGGGTTACAGGGTTCGAGCAGTACTTC.

Comments on this clonotype: A much larger clone lies a single base off, so this may be a read error. The V gene is TRBV20-1, the J gene TRBJ2-2; the match to TRBD2 covers 9 bases. Germline V CDR1 and CDR2: DFQATT, SNEGSKA (reference sequence). CDR3 length: 16 residues. CDR3 sequence: CCATRAGGSITGELFF. The CDR3 DNA reads TGCTGTGCTACGAGAGCGGGAGGTAGTATCACCGGGGAGCTGTTTTTT.

The chain links TRBV24-1 to TRBJ2-1; maybe TRBD2 (5 bases). Trimming shortened V by 5 bases and J by 3 bases, and 13 bases separated the two germline ends. Germline CDR1 and CDR2: KGHDR and SFDVKD. The CDR3 covers 15 residues. The DNA of the CDR3 is TGTGCCACCAGTGTTGGCGGAGAGGGCTACAATGAGCAGTTCTTC. Translated, it gives CATSVGGEGYNEQFF.

This clonotype was seen many times. This rearrangement joins TRBV20-1 to TRBJ2-2, with TRBD2 identical over 13 bases. J gave up 0 bases and V 1 base, and 2 bases lay outside the gene matches. The CDR3 is 17 residues long. CDR1 is DFQATT, CDR2 SNEGSKA, per germline (reference sequence). CDR3 region: CSARVTSGGANTGELFF. The CDR3 bases are TGCAGTGCTAGAGTTACTAGCGGGGGGGCGAACACCGGGGAGCTGTTTTTT.

The sample holds a few counts of this clonotype. The chain carries TRBV5-1 and TRBJ1-2; D is possibly TRBD1 (5 bases). The germline V and J ends were trimmed by 4 bases and 6 bases, with 19 bases remaining between them. The CDR3 length is 15 residues. Germline loops: CDR1 SGHRS, CDR2 YFSETQ. CDR3: CASSPNQGSGDGYTF. The CDR3 nucleotides read TGCGCCAGCAGCCCGAACCAGGGTTCCGGGGATGGCTACACCTTC.

This clonotype was counted ten times or more. This chain joins TRBV12-3 or TRBV12-4 and TRBJ2-1; tentatively, D is TRBD2 (6 bases). The CDR3 is 13 residues long. V gave up 3 bases and J gave up 7 bases, with 10 bases separating them. This CDR3 is CASSFGAGNEQFF. DNA for the CDR3: TGTGCCAGCAGTTTCGGCGCGGGGAATGAGCAGTTCTTC.

This clonotype has only a few counts. This rearrangement joins TRBV12-3 or TRBV12-4 to TRBJ2-4, with a possible D match to TRBD1 (6 bases). The V end lost 6 bases, the J end lost 7 bases, and 19 bases lay between the germline ends. This CDR3 is built from 15 residues. The CDR3 protein is CASSETGSRSNIQYF. CDR3 nucleotide sequence: TGTGCCAGCAGCGAAACAGGGAGTCGATCGAACATTCAGTACTTC.

V usage is TRBV6-2 or TRBV6-3 and J usage is TRBJ1-1; D possibly corresponds to TRBD1 (5 bases). Trimming cost V 2 bases and J 10 bases, with 14 bases left between them. The CDR3 totals 13 residues. In germline, CDR1 is MNHEY, CDR2 SVGEGT. In DNA form, the CDR3 reads TGTGCCAGCAGTTACCTGGAGGCTAGGGGAGCTTTCTTT. This codes for CASSYLEARGAFF.

The CDR3 protein is CASTHGGANTGELFF. The CDR3 DNA reads as TGTGCCAGCACCCACGGGGGCGCGAACACCGGGGAGCTGTTTTTT. This chain uses TRBV21-1 with TRBJ2-2. TRBV21-1 is noted as a pseudogene. The CDR3 consists of 15 residues.

The table lists this clonotype with many counts. The chain is built from TRBV4-2 and TRBJ2-2; tentatively, D is TRBD1 or TRBD2 (5 bases each). This CDR3 has 14 amino acids. V lost 1 base, J lost 3 bases, and 6 bases lay in between. The V gene's germline CDR1 is LGHNA and CDR2 YNFKEQ. CDR3 sequence reads: CASSQGGDTGELFF. The CDR3 region has the DNA TGTGCCAGCAGCCAAGGAGGGGACACCGGGGAGCTGTTTTTT.

This clonotype has a handful of counts. The V gene is TRBV5-5, the J gene TRBJ2-7, with 7 bases fitting TRBD1. The CDR3 has 15 residues. Trimming removed 6 bases from V and 2 bases from J; junction bases left unmatched: 11. Per the germline V gene, CDR1 is SGHKS and CDR2 is YYEKEE (reference sequence). Here the CDR3 reads CASTLTGTVAYEQYF. As DNA, the CDR3 is TGTGCCAGCACCCTCACCGGGACAGTGGCCTACGAGCAGTACTTC.

This clonotype was counted at least ten times. The chain has TRBV15 and TRBJ2-1, with TRBD2 identical over 8 bases. The CDR3 covers 16 residues. CDR1 is LNHNV and CDR2 is YYDKDF in the germline V gene (reference sequence). The ends lost 6 bases at V and 0 bases at J; junction bases unmatched: 7. The DNA of the CDR3 is TGTGCCACCAGACGGACTAGCTGGAGCTCCTACAATGAGCAGTTCTTC. Translating it yields CATRRTSWSSYNEQFF. The full variable domain, completed using reference TRBV15 and TRBJ2-1, is DAMVIQNPRYQVTQFGKPVTLSCSQTLNHNVMYWYQQKSSQAPKLLFHYYDKDFNNEADTPDNFQSRRPNTSFCFLDIRSPGLGDTAMYLCATRRTSWSSYNEQFFGPGTRLTVL.

This rearrangement joins TRBV10-3 to TRBJ2-7, with D perhaps matching TRBD1 (6 bases). V shed 2 bases and J shed 3 bases, with 14 bases lying between them. Germline CDR1 ENHRY, CDR2 SYGVKD. This CDR3 comprises 15 residues. CDR3 sequence (DNA): TGTGCCATCAGTGAGAGGCAGGGGCTAAACTACGAGCAGTACTTC. Translation: CAISERQGLNYEQYF.